Detailed here is one TCR beta chain. Its antigen remains unidentified. The sequencer listed for this sample is Illumina HiSeq 2000. 5'RACE template switching, by which a universal primer site and unique molecular identifiers were added, was used to make TCR beta cDNA libraries. cDNA synthesis was primed from the TCR beta constant segment, followed by two successive PCR amplification steps. On the authors' methods: MIGEC handled demultiplexing of the reads and grouping by UMI, while MiTCR was used to assemble and quantify clonotypes. To remove erroneous sequences, TCR cDNA sequences were retained only when supported by two or more reads. The tcR package was used for downstream repertoire analysis, and clonotypes were matched between fractions using CDR3 nucleotide sequence together with V segment. VDJmatch was used to annotate antigen specificity against VDJdb, with one amino acid substitution allowed in CDR3. With the reads reprocessed by TCRdb, a single entry stands for each CDR3 protein sequence and no DNA is reported. The authors' filters were not applied to this entry. The sample's records list approximately 150,000 distinct CDR3 sequences. Clones ranked in the top ten supply about 18% of the sample.

This sample was included in a study of T cells expressing NK-cell markers (dated by TCRdb to 2019 to 2021). About the investigation overall: TCR beta-chain repertoires were profiled in sorted CD3+CD56+NKG2C+, CD3+CD56+NKG2C- and CD3+CD56-NKG2C+ T-cell subsets from eight donors. Of the eight sequenced donors, seven were found to be HCMV-seropositive and one was found to be HCMV-seronegative. The study sequenced eight donors, all healthy volunteers chosen at random: three men and five women. The libraries were sequenced on Illumina HiSeq 2000/2500, MiSeq or NextSeq, producing 2 x 150 bp reads. Overall study results and their limits: In several donors, the dominant CD3+CD56+NKG2C+ clonotypes ranked among the top 10 CD8+ clonotypes, making up roughly 1.0-7.5% of CD8+ T cells. Whether the expanded NKG2C-expressing T cell clones were specific for HCMV antigens remained unclear. Those dominant clonotypes were again the most abundant among CD3+CD56-NKG2C+ cells in several donors, at about 28.3-65%.

A commercial ELISA kit detecting HCMV-specific IgG in serum was used to determine HCMV serostatus. Ficoll density gradient centrifugation was used to isolate peripheral blood mononuclear cells from blood. As encoded in the germline V gene (reference sequence), CDR1 is DFQATT while CDR2 is SNEGSKA. The CDR3 runs 14 residues from the cysteine to the phenylalanine. The DNA sequence is not available. Rearrangement joined TRBV20-1 to TRBJ2-3; TCRdb picks TRBD2, but there is no DNA to check that call. This TCR derives from a woman aged 18-70 years in good health. The sequencing input was blood T cells: a sorted CD56 or NKG2C T cell subset, CD4+ or CD8+ T cells, or bulk PBMC T cells (not recorded which). The CDR3 reads as follows: CSVRLAGEGDTQYF.